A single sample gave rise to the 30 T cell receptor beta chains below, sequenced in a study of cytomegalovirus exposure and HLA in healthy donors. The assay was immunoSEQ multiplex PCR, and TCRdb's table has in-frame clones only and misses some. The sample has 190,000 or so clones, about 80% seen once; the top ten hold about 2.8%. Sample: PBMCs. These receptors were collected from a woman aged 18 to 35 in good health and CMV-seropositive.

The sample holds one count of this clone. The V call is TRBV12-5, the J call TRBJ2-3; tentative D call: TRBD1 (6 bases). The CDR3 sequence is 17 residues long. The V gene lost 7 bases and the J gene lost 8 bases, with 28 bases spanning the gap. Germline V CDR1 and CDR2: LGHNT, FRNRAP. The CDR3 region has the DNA TGTGCTAGTGCCCTCACCGCCAGGGTGGCTTCAGGGGTTACGCAGTATTTT. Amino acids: CASALTARVASGVTQYF.

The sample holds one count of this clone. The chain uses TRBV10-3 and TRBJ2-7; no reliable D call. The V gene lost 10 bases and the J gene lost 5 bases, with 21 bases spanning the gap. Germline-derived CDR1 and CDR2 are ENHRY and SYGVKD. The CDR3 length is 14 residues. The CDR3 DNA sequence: TGTGCCAGCCGCGACCCCGGAGAAAGGAACGAGCAGTACTTC. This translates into CASRDPGERNEQYF.

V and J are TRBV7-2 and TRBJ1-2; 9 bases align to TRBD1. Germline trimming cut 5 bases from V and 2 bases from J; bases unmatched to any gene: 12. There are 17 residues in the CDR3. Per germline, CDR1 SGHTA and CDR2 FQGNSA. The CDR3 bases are TGTGCCAGCAGCCGTCCGCCGGGACAGGGAATCAACTATGGCTACACCTTC. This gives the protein CASSRPPGQGINYGYTF.

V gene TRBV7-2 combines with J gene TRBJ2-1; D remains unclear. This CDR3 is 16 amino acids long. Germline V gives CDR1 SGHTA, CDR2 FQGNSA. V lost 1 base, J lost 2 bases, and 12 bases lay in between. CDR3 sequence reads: CASSLGARPTYNEQFF. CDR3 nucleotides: TGTGCCAGCAGCTTAGGTGCGCGGCCGACCTACAATGAGCAGTTCTTC.

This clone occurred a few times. The CDR3 here is CASSDGTGRSPLHF. The CDR3, as DNA: TGTGCCAGCAGTGACGGGACAGGACGATCACCCCTCCACTTT. V usage is TRBV6-1 and J usage is TRBJ1-6; TRBD1 aligns across 8 bases. V shed 3 bases, J shed 10 bases, and the junction held 5 bases outside the gene matches. There are 14 residues in the CDR3. CDR1 and CDR2 from the germline V gene are MNHNS and SASEGT.

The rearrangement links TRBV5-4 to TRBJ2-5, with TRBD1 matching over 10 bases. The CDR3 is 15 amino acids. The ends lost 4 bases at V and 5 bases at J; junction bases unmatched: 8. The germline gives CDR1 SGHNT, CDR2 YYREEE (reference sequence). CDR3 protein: CASSRTGGVGETQYF. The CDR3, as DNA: TGTGCCAGCAGCCGGACAGGGGGAGTCGGCGAGACCCAGTACTTC.

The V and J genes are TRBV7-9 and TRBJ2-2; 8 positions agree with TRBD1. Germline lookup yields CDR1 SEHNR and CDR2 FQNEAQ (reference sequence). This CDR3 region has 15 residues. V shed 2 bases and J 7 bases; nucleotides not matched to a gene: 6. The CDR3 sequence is CASSLTRGLSGELFF. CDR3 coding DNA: TGTGCCAGCAGCTTAACCAGGGGGCTCAGCGGGGAGCTGTTTTTT.

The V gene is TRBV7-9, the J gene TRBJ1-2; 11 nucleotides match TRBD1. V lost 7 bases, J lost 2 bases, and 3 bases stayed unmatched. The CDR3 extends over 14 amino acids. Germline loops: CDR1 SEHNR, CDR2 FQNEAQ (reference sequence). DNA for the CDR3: TGTGCCAGCAAGGGGACAGGGGGAAACTATGGCTACACCTTC. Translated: CASKGTGGNYGYTF.

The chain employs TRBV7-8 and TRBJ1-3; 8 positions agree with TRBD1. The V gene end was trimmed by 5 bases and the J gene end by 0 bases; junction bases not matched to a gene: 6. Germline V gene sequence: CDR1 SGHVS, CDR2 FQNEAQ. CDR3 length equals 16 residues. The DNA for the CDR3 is TGTGCCAGCAGCGTAGGACAGGGACTCTCTGGAAACACCATATATTTT. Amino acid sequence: CASSVGQGLSGNTIYF. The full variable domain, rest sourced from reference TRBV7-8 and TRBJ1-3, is GAGVSQSPRYKVAKRGQDVALRCDPISGHVSLFWYQQALGQGPEFLTYFQNEAQLDKSGLPSDRFFAERPEGSVSTLKIQRTQQEDSAVYLCASSVGQGLSGNTIYFGEGSWLTVV.

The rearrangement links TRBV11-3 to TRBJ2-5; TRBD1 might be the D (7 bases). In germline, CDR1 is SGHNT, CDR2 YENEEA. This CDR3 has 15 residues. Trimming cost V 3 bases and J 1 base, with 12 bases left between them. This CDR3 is CASSLGQGGQETQYF. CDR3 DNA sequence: TGTGCCAGCAGCTTGGGTCAGGGGGGCCAAGAGACCCAGTACTTC.

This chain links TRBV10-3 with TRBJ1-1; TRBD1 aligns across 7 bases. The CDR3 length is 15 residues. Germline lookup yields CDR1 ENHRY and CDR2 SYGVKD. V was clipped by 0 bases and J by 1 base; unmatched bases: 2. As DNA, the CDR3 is TGTGCCATCAGTGAGTCGGAGGGGGCGAACACTGAAGCTTTCTTT. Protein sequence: CAISESEGANTEAFF.

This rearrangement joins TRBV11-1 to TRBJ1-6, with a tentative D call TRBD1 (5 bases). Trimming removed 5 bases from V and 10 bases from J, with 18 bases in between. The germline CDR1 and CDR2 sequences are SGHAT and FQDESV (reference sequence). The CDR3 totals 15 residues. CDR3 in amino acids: CASSQSRGGSSPLHF. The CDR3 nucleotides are TGTGCCAGCAGCCAATCTAGGGGCGGGAGCTCACCCCTCCACTTT.

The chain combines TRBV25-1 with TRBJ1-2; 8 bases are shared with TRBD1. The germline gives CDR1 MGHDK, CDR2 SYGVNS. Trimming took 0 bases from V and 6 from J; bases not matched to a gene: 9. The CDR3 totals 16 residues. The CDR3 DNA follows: TGTGCCAGCAGTGAATATCCTTCGGGGGACAGGCATGGCTACACCTTC. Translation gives CASSEYPSGDRHGYTF.

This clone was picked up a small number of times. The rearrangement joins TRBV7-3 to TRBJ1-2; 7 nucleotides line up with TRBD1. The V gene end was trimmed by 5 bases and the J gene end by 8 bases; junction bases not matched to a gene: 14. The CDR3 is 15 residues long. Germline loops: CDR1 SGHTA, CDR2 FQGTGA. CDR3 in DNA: TGTGCCAGCAGCCCACGACCTGACAGGGTCGGGGGCTACACCTTC. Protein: CASSPRPDRVGGYTF.

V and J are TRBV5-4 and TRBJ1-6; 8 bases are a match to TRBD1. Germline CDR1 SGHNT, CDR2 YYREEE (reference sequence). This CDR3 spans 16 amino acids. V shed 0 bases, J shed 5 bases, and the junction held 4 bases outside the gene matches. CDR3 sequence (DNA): TGTGCCAGCAGCTTGGGGACAGGGCTAAATAATTCACCCCTCCACTTT. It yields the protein CASSLGTGLNNSPLHF.

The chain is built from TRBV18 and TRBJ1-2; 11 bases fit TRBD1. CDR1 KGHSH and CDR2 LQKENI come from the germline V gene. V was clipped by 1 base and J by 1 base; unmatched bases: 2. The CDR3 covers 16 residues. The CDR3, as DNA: TGTGCCAGCTCACCACTGGACAGGGGGCTTAACTATGGCTACACCTTC. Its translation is CASSPLDRGLNYGYTF. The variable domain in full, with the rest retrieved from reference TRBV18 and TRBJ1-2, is NAGVMQNPRHLVRRRGQEARLRCSPMKGHSHVYWYRQLPEEGLKFMVYLQKENIIDESGMPKERFSAEFPKEGPSILRIQQVVRGDSAAYFCASSPLDRGLNYGYTFGSGTRLTVV.

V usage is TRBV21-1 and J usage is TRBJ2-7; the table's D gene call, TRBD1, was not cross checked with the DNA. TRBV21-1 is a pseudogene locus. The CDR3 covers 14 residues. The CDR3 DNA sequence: TGTGCCAGCAACCAACGTCAAGGGGCGTGGGAGCAGTACTTC. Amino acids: CASNQRQGAWEQYF.

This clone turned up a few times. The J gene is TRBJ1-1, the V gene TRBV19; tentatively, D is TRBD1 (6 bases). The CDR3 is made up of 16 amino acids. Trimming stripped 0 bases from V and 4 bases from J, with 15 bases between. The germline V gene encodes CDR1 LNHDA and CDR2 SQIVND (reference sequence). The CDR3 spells CASSIDPLRGATEAFF. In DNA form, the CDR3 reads TGTGCCAGTAGTATAGATCCTCTCAGGGGTGCCACTGAAGCTTTCTTT.

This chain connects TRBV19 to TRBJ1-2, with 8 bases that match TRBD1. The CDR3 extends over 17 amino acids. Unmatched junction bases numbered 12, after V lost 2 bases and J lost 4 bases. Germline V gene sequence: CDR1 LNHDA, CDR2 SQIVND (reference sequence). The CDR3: CASSIRLGQGGGYGYTF. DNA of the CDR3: TGTGCCAGTAGTATAAGACTCGGACAGGGAGGGGGCTATGGCTACACCTTC.

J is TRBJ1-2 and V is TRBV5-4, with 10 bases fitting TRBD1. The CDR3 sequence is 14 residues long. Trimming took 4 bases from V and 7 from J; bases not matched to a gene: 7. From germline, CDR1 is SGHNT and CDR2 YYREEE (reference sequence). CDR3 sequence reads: CASSPRQGAFGYTF. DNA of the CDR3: TGTGCCAGCAGCCCAAGACAGGGGGCGTTTGGCTACACCTTC. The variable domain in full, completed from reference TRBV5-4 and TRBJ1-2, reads ETGVTQSPTHLIKTRGQQVTLRCSSQSGHNTVSWYQQALGQGPQFIFQYYREEENGRGNFPPRFSGLQFPNYSSELNVNALELDDSALYLCASSPRQGAFGYTFGSGTRLTVV.

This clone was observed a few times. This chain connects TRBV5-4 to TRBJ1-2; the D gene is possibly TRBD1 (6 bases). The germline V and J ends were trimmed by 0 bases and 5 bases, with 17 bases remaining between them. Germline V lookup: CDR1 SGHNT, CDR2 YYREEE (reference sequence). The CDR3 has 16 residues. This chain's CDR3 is CASSLAWGDTGYGYTF. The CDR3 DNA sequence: TGTGCCAGCAGCTTGGCCTGGGGAGACACAGGGTATGGCTACACCTTC.

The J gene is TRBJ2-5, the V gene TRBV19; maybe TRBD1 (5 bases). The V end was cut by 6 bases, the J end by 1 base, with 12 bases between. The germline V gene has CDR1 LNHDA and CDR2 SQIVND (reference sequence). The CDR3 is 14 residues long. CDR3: CASSPTALQETQYF. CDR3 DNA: TGTGCCAGTAGCCCGACAGCACTCCAAGAGACCCAGTACTTC.

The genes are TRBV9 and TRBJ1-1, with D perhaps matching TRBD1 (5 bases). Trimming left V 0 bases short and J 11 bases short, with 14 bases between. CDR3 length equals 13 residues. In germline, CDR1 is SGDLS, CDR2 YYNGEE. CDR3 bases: TGTGCCAGCAGCGTAGAGGTGGCAGGGAGGGCTTTCTTT. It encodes CASSVEVAGRAFF.

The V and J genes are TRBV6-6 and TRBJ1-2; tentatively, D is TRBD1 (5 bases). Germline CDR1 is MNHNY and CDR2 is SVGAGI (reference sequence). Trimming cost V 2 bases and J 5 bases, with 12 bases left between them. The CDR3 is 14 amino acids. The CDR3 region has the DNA TGTGCCAGCAGTTACGGGAATGGGGGGTATGGCTACACCTTC. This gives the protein CASSYGNGGYGYTF.

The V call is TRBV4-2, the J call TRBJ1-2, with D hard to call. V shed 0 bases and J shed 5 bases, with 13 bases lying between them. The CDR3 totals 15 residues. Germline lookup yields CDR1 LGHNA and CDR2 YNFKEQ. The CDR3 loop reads CASSQEVRSVYGYTF. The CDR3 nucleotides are TGTGCCAGCAGCCAAGAGGTCAGGTCCGTATATGGCTACACCTTC.

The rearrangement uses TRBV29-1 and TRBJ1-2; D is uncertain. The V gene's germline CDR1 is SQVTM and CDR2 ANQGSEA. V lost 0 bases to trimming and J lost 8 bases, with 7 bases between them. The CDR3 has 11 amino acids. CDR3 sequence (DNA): TGCAGCGTTGAAGATCAGAGGGGCTACACCTTC. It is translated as CSVEDQRGYTF.

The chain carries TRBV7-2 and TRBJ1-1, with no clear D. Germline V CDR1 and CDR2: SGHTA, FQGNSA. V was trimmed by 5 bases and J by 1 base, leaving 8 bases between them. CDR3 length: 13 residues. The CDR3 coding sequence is TGTGCCAGCAGCGTAACGGGGAACACTGAAGCTTTCTTT. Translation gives CASSVTGNTEAFF.

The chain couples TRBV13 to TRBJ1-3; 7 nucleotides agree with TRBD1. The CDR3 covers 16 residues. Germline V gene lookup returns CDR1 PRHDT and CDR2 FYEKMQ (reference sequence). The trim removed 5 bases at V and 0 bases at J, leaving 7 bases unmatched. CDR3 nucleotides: TGTGCCAGCAGCCTAAGGGGACAGACCTCTGGAAACACCATATATTTT. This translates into CASSLRGQTSGNTIYF.

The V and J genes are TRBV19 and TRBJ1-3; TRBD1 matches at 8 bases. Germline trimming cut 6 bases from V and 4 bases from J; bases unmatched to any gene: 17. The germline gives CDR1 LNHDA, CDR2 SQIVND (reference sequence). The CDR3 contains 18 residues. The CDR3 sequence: CASSEYGTGDPGGNTIYF. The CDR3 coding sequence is TGTGCCAGTAGCGAGTACGGGACAGGAGACCCGGGAGGAAACACCATATATTTT.

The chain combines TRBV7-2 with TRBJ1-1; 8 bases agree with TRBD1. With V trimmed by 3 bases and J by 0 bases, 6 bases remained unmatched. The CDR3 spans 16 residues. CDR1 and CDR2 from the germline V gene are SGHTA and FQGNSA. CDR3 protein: CASSFSRTGLNTEAFF. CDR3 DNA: TGTGCCAGCAGCTTTTCCAGGACAGGGTTGAACACTGAAGCTTTCTTT.